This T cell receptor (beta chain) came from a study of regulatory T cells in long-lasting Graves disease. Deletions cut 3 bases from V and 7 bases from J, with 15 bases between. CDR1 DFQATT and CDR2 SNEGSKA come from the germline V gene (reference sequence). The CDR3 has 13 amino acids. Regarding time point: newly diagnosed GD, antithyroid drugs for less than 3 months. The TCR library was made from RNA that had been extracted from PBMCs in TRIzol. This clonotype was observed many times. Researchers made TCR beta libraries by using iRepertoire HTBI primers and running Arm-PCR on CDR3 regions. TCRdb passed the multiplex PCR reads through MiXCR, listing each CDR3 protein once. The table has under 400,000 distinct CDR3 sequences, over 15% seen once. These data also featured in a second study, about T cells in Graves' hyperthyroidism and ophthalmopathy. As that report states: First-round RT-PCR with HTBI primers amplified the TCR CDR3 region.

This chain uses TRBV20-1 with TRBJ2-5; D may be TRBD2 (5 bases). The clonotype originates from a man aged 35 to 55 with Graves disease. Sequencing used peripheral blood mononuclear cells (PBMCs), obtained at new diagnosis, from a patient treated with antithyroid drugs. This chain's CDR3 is CSARFLARRTQYF. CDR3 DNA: TGCAGTGCTAGGTTTCTAGCAAGAAGGACCCAGTACTTC.